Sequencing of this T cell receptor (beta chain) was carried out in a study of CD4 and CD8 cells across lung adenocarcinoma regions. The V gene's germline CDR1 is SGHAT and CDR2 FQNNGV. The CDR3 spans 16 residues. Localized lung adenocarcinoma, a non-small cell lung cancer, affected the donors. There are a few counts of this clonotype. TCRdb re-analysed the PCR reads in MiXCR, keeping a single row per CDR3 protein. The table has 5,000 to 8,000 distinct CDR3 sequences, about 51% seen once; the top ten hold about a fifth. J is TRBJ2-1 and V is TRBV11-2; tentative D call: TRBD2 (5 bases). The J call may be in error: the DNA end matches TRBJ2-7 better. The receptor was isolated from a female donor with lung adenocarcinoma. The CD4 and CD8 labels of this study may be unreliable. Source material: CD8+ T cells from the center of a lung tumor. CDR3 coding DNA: TGTGCCAGCAGCTTTATTAACGCAGAGGGATACAATGAGCAGTACTTC. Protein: CASSFINAEGYNEQYF.